The rows below give T cell receptor beta chains drawn from one sample of a study of technical replicates of blood from a handful of donors. Profiling relied on immunoSEQ multiplex PCR, and the TCRdb table lists in-frame clones only, not all of them. This table has about 82,000 clones, roughly 92% appearing once. The sequencing input was T cells isolated from PBMCs. These receptors were taken from a human donor in good health. Both conserved end residues are part of each CDR3. D genes are given only for firm matches. The listing skips clone size in some rows; elsewhere it reads once, few, many or a size class.

TRBJ2-7,TRBD2,NA,TRBV11-2,CASSSHMTSGGLSYEQYF,TGTGCCAGCAGCTCCCACATGACTAGCGGGGGCCTCTCCTACGAGCAGTACTTC
TRBJ1-3,NA,NA,TRBV6-5,CASRGQGNTIYF,TGTGCCAGCAGAGGACAGGGAAACACCATATATTTT
TRBJ2-7,NA,NA,TRBV10-1,CASSDWDFYEQYF,TGCGCCAGCAGTGACTGGGACTTTTACGAGCAGTACTTC
TRBJ1-5,TRBD1,NA,TRBV27,CASSYGQGSNQPQHF,TGTGCCAGCAGTTACGGACAGGGGAGCAATCAGCCCCAGCATTTT
TRBJ2-7,TRBD1,NA,TRBV5-1,CASSLRGQYYEQYF,TGCGCCAGCAGCTTAAGGGGACAGTACTACGAGCAGTACTTC
TRBJ2-6,TRBD1,NA,TRBV18,CASSPRTKTGGVGSSGANVLTF,TGTGCCAGCTCACCCCGGACGAAGACAGGGGGCGTGGGGAGCTCTGGGGCCAACGTCCTGACTTTC
TRBJ1-5,NA,NA,TRBV28,CASRRPGLWHF,TGTGCCAGCAGGCGACCGGGACTCTGGCATTTT
TRBJ1-1,TRBD1,NA,TRBV5-4,CASSSAGTGEAFF,TGTGCCAGCAGCTCCGCCGGGACAGGAGAAGCTTTCTTT
TRBJ2-3,TRBD2,NA,TRBV9,CASSASSGGWDTQYF,TGTGCCAGCAGCGCATCTAGCGGGGGGTGGGATACGCAGTATTTT
TRBJ2-7,NA,NA,TRBV5-1,CASRTDTGSSYEQYF,TGCGCCAGCAGAACTGACACGGGGAGCTCCTACGAGCAGTACTTC
TRBJ2-5,NA,NA,TRBV7-6,CASSLAWRTQETQYF,TGTGCCAGCAGCTTAGCCTGGCGGACACAAGAGACCCAGTACTTC
TRBJ1-1,TRBD1,NA,TRBV5-4,CASSSTGTVTHEAFF,TGTGCCAGCAGCTCTACCGGGACAGTTACTCATGAAGCTTTCTTT
TRBJ2-2,NA,NA,TRBV11-1,CASSSPTENTGELFF,TGTGCCAGCAGCTCCCCGACTGAGAACACCGGGGAGCTGTTTTTT
TRBJ2-4,TRBD2,NA,TRBV2,CASSALIAGGRLKNIQYF,TGTGCCAGCAGTGCCCTAATAGCGGGGGGCCGGTTAAAAAACATTCAGTACTTC
TRBJ1-1,TRBD1,NA,TRBV12-5,CASGLFRQGLLRNTEAFF,TGTGCTAGTGGTTTGTTTCGACAGGGGTTACTTCGGAACACTGAAGCTTTCTTT
TRBJ1-1,NA,NA,TRBV7-3,CASSPPLGGTEAFF,TGTGCCAGCAGCCCCCCCCTCGGAGGCACTGAAGCTTTCTTT
TRBJ2-5,TRBD2,NA,TRBV28,CASRERTSGHTIRSDQETQYF,TGTGCCAGCAGAGAGCGGACTAGCGGGCATACCATCAGATCTGACCAAGAGACCCAGTACTTC
TRBJ1-4,TRBD1,NA,TRBV28,CASSRQGVEKLFF,TGTGCCAGCAGTCGACAGGGGGTTGAAAAACTGTTTTTT
TRBJ1-5,TRBD1,NA,TRBV19,CASCGTGNNQPQHF,TGTGCCAGTTGTGGGACAGGGAATAATCAGCCCCAGCATTTT
TRBJ1-2,NA,NA,TRBV2,CASSVINYGYTF,TGTGCCAGCAGCGTAATTAACTATGGCTACACCTTC
TRBJ2-2,TRBD1,once,TRBV2,CASSRDSQNLNTGELFF,TGTGCCAGCAGTCGGGACAGCCAGAATTTGAACACCGGGGAGCTGTTTTTT
TRBJ2-4,TRBD1,NA,TRBV7-9,CASSGSRDSSWNIQYF,TGTGCCAGCAGCGGATCCAGGGACAGTAGTTGGAACATTCAGTACTTC
TRBJ2-3,TRBD2,NA,TRBV7-7,CASSPRGSGATQYF,TGTGCCAGCAGCCCCCGGGGTAGCGGGGCGACGCAGTATTTT
TRBJ1-6,TRBD1,NA,TRBV7-6,CASSLRQGSYNSPLHF,TGTGCCAGCAGCTTGCGACAGGGATCCTATAATTCACCCCTCCACTTT
TRBJ2-3,NA,NA,TRBV5-1,CASSYERTDTQYF,TGCGCCAGCAGCTATGAGCGCACAGATACGCAGTATTTT
TRBJ2-1,NA,NA,TRBV5-1,CASSLGQQQFF,TGCGCCAGCAGCCTCGGACAGCAGCAGTTCTTC
TRBJ2-3,TRBD2,NA,TRBV28,CASSPPSGRGSDTQYF,TGTGCCAGCAGCCCACCTAGCGGGAGGGGGTCAGATACGCAGTATTTT
TRBJ2-3,NA,NA,TRBV19,CASSTRQQSTDTQYF,TGTGCCAGTAGTACCCGACAGCAAAGCACAGATACGCAGTATTTT
TRBJ2-1,NA,NA,TRBV4-2,CASSQDPGLEGPYNEQFF,TGTGCCAGCAGCCAAGATCCGGGACTCGAGGGCCCCTACAATGAGCAGTTCTTC
TRBJ2-5,TRBD1,NA,TRBV11-2,CASSRDRAETQYF,TGTGCCAGCAGCCGGGACAGGGCAGAGACCCAGTACTTC
TRBJ2-1,NA,NA,TRBV15,CATSRERQNNEQFF,TGTGCCACCAGCAGAGAGCGACAGAACAATGAGCAGTTCTTC
TRBJ1-4,NA,NA,TRBV2,CASSETQGLIEKLFF,TGTGCCAGCAGTGAAACCCAGGGCTTAATTGAAAAACTGTTTTTT
TRBJ1-5,TRBD1,NA,TRBV6-1,CASSEFIRGRNQPQHF,TGTGCCAGCAGTGAATTCATCAGGGGGCGAAATCAGCCCCAGCATTTT
TRBJ1-1,NA,NA,TRBV9,CASSPRQTSEAFF,TGTGCCAGCAGCCCAAGACAGACCAGTGAAGCTTTCTTT
TRBJ2-1,NA,NA,TRBV19,CASSAEGVRREQFF,TGTGCCAGTAGTGCAGAGGGAGTCAGGCGTGAGCAGTTCTTC